This T cell receptor beta chain was obtained from a study of T-cell reconstitution after alpha-beta-depleted transplantation in children. The sample holds many counts of this clonotype. TCRbeta library preparation incorporated unique molecular identifiers. One entry per CDR3 protein results from TCRdb running MiXCR on the PCR reads. Of a few hundred thousand distinct CDR3 sequences in the sample, roughly an eighth were seen once. Per the germline V gene, CDR1 is SGHRS and CDR2 is YFSETQ. CDR3 size: 14 residues. Trimming removed 0 bases from V and 3 bases from J, with 8 bases in between. The clonotype was recovered from a human donor who donated a stem cell graft to a child with combined immunodeficiency. This rearrangement joins TRBV5-1 to TRBJ2-3; D remains ambiguous. Sequences were derived from PBMCs from the stem cell graft donor, sampled from the stem cell graft. The CDR3 bases are TGCGCCAGCAGCTTGGACTACTCAACAGATACGCAGTATTTT. Residues: CASSLDYSTDTQYF.